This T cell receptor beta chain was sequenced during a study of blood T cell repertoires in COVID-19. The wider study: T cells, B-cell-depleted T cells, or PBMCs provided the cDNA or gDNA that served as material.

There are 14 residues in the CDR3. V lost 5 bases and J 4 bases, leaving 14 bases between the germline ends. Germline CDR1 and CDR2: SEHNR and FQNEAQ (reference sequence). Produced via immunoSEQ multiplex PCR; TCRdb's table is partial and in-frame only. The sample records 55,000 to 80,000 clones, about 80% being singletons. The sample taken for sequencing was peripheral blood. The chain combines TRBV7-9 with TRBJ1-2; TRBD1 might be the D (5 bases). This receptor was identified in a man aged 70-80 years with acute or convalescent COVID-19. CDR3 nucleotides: TGTGCCAGCAGCATCGGACACCTCCCCTATGGCTACACCTTC. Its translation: CASSIGHLPYGYTF. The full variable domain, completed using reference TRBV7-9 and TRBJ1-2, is DTGVSQNPRHKITKRGQNVTFRCDPISEHNRLYWYRQTLGQGPEFLTYFQNEAQLEKSRLLSDRFSAERPKGSFSTLEIQRTEQGDSAMYLCASSIGHLPYGYTFGSGTRLTVV.